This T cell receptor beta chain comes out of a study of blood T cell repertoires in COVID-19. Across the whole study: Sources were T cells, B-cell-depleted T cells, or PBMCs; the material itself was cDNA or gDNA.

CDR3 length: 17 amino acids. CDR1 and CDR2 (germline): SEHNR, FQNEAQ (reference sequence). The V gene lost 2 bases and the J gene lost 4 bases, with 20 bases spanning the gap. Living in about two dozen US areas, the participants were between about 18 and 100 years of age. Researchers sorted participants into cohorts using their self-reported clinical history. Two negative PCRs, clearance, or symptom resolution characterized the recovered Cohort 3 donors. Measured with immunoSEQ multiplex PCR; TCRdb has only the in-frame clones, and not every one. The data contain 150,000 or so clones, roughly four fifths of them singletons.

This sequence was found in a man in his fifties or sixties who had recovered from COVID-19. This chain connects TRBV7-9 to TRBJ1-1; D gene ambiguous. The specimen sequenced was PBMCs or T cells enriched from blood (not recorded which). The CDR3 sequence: CASSLPQAGEVFTEAFF. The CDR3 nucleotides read TGTGCCAGCAGCTTACCCCAGGCTGGGGAGGTGTTCACTGAAGCTTTCTTT.